Below are 20 T cell receptor beta chains sequenced from a single sample in a study of T cell clusters in autoimmune cytopenias. Multiplex touch-down PCR amplified TRB using TRB-A and TRB-B pools in one tube. TCRdb reprocessed the multiplex PCR reads and stores each CDR3 protein as one record, lacking DNA. This sample's clone table lists several thousand distinct CDR3 sequences. TRB amplification used approximately 270 ng of peripheral blood genomic DNA. Sequencing used peripheral blood. The receptors derive from a human donor with an autoimmune cytopenia or autoimmune hepatitis (not recorded which).

V gene TRBV12-3 or TRBV12-4 combines with J gene TRBJ2-3; as DNA is missing, the TRBD2 call by TCRdb cannot be tested. The CDR3 is made up of 17 amino acids. CDR3 region: CASSPRGLAGVTDTQYF.

The genes are TRBV18 and TRBJ2-1. Germline V gene lookup returns CDR1 KGHSH and CDR2 LQKENI. The CDR3 runs to 19 residues. The CDR3 sequence: CASSPRGARSGTSYNEQFF.

The V and J genes are TRBV6-5 and TRBJ1-2; TCRdb's D call of TRBD1 is untestable without DNA. This CDR3 is built from 17 residues. Per the germline V gene, CDR1 is MNHEY and CDR2 is SVGAGI. CDR3: CASSYSGTGVYLYGYTF.

The chain links TRBV27 to TRBJ2-1; there is no DNA to check the TCRdb D call of TRBD2. CDR1 is MNHEY and CDR2 is SMNVEV in the germline V gene (reference sequence). The CDR3 extends over 15 amino acids. CDR3 loop: CASSVGLAGYNEQFF.

V and J are TRBV5-5 and TRBJ2-6; checking the TCRdb D call of TRBD1 is not possible without DNA. The CDR3 spans 15 residues. The germline CDR1 and CDR2 sequences are SGHKS and YYEKEE (reference sequence). The chain's CDR3 is CASSGGGFGANVLTF.

The chain links TRBV6-1 to TRBJ1-2. CDR3 size: 13 residues. Germline CDR1 MNHNS, CDR2 SASEGT. This CDR3 reads CASGDRNNYGYTF.

Judged by frequency, this clonotype is medium-sized. This chain joins TRBV6-5 and TRBJ2-1; TCRdb calls TRBD2, which cannot be checked without DNA. CDR3 length: 14 amino acids. Germline V lookup: CDR1 MNHEY, CDR2 SVGAGI. The CDR3 loop reads CATQDSGGINEQFF.

The CDR3 reads CAISESLAGNTDTQYF. This sequence joins TRBV6-5 and TRBJ2-3; TCRdb names TRBD2, which stays unverified in the absence of DNA. The CDR3 has 16 residues. Germline CDR1 MNHEY, CDR2 SVGAGI.

According to its frequency, this clonotype is medium-sized. The V gene is TRBV29-1, the J gene TRBJ1-4; the TRBD1 assignment by TCRdb is unverifiable without DNA. This CDR3 has 13 residues. The germline CDR1 and CDR2 sequences are SQVTM and ANQGSEA. The CDR3: CSVSGQGIEKLFF.

This clonotype is deemed medium-sized by its frequency. The V and J genes are TRBV27 and TRBJ2-7; with no DNA, the TCRdb D assignment of TRBD1 cannot be verified. CDR3 length: 15 amino acids. CDR1 is MNHEY and CDR2 is SMNVEV in the germline V gene (reference sequence). This CDR3 is CASSFLGTGAYEQYF.

The chain carries TRBV12-3 or TRBV12-4 and TRBJ2-1; TCRdb selects TRBD2, and the lack of DNA leaves this call unchecked. The CDR3 spans 16 residues. CDR3 in amino acids: CASRDPRSGGYNEQFF.

This clonotype ranks as medium-sized (0.01 to 0.1%) in terms of frequency. V is TRBV6-5 and J is TRBJ1-4; TCRdb's assignment of TRBD1 cannot be checked, as there is no DNA. Germline CDR1 reads MNHEY; CDR2 reads SVGAGI. The CDR3 loop spans 15 amino acids. The CDR3 sequence is CASPWEVATNEKLFF.

This chain links TRBV12-3 or TRBV12-4 with TRBJ1-2. The CDR3 consists of 14 residues. CDR3 residues: CASSFDSRNYGYTF.

Its frequency marks this clonotype as medium-sized. CDR3 sequence reads: CASSPDRGDGYTF. The V gene is TRBV6-5, the J gene TRBJ1-2; the D gene TCRdb calls, TRBD1, cannot be checked with no DNA. Germline V CDR1 and CDR2: MNHEY, SVGAGI. CDR3 length: 13 amino acids.

By frequency, this clonotype is medium-sized. The chain has TRBV13 and TRBJ1-2; with no DNA, the TCRdb D assignment of TRBD1 cannot be verified. This CDR3 contains 13 residues. In germline, CDR1 is PRHDT, CDR2 FYEKMQ (reference sequence). The CDR3 here is CASSPPGQKVGTF. Drawing the rest from reference TRBV13 and TRBJ1-2, the complete variable domain is AAGVIQSPRHLIKEKRETATLKCYPIPRHDTVYWYQQGPGQDPQFLISFYEKMQSDKGSIPDRFSAQQFSDYHSELNMSSLELGDSALYFCASSPPGQKVGTFGSGTRLTVV.

This clonotype is medium-sized by frequency. The chain links TRBV12-3 or TRBV12-4 to TRBJ2-1; as DNA is missing, the TRBD1 call by TCRdb cannot be tested. There are 14 residues in the CDR3. CDR3 residues: CASSLRDQYNEQFF.

By frequency, this clonotype registers medium-sized (0.01 to 0.1%). The V and J genes are TRBV29-1 and TRBJ2-7; the D gene TCRdb calls, TRBD1, cannot be checked with no DNA. Germline CDR1 and CDR2: SQVTM and ANQGSEA. The CDR3 extends over 13 amino acids. The CDR3 is CSALRDSTYEQYF.

The V and J genes are TRBV6-5 and TRBJ2-3; there is no DNA to check the TCRdb D call of TRBD2. Germline CDR1 and CDR2: MNHEY and SVGAGI. This CDR3 has 15 residues. This CDR3 is CASSLAGTTADTQYF.

The V call is TRBV30, the J call TRBJ2-7; TCRdb lists TRBD2, though no DNA is available to test this call. Germline V lookup: CDR1 GTSNPN, CDR2 SVGIG (reference sequence). The CDR3 has 13 residues. The CDR3 region is CAWISPLTYEQYF.

This clonotype ranks as medium-sized in terms of frequency. The V gene is TRBV19, the J gene TRBJ2-3. The CDR3 has 15 amino acids. Germline V lookup: CDR1 LNHDA, CDR2 SQIVND (reference sequence). The CDR3: CASSNSPRGTDTQYF.